A single sample gave rise to the 30 T cell receptor beta chains below, sequenced in a study of monozygotic twins with cystic fibrosis (TCRdb year 2021). Receptors were amplified or captured by the immunoSEQ multiplex PCR assay. TCRdb limited this immuneACCESS table to in-frame rearrangements with V and J called. A share of clones is missing; checked studies link under half to unresolved V genes, and the rest is unexplained. The sample records 8,000 to 10,000 clones, about 90% of which are singletons. Roughly 5.6% of the sample is held by the ten biggest clonotypes. Sequencing input: blood. Receptors originate from a boy aged 2-15 years with cystic fibrosis.

The rearrangement uses TRBV18 and TRBJ1-1, with no clear D. Germline V CDR1 and CDR2: KGHSH, LQKENI. V was trimmed by 6 bases and J by 3 bases, leaving 14 bases between them. The CDR3 length is 14 residues. The CDR3 is CASSLASRDTEAFF. CDR3 sequence (DNA): TGTGCCAGCTCCTTAGCGTCGCGGGACACTGAAGCTTTCTTT. The variable domain in full, completed from reference TRBV18 and TRBJ1-1, reads NAGVMQNPRHLVRRRGQEARLRCSPMKGHSHVYWYRQLPEEGLKFMVYLQKENIIDESGMPKERFSAEFPKEGPSILRIQQVVRGDSAAYFCASSLASRDTEAFFGQGTRLTVV.

This chain uses TRBV6-5 with TRBJ1-5; D call uncertain. This CDR3 has 14 amino acids. In germline, CDR1 is MNHEY, CDR2 SVGAGI. V was clipped by 6 bases and J by 0 bases, with 9 bases between them. CDR3 bases: TGTGCCAGCAGCGACAACCATAGCAATCAGCCCCAGCATTTT. The encoded protein is CASSDNHSNQPQHF.

The chain recombines TRBV5-4 with TRBJ2-2; D unclear. This CDR3 is 14 amino acids long. Germline CDR1 and CDR2: SGHNT and YYREEE (reference sequence). V lost 1 base and J lost 3, with 7 bases in between. For the CDR3, the DNA is TGTGCCAGCAGCTTGAGAGAGTACACCGGGGAGCTGTTTTTT. Its translation is CASSLREYTGELFF.

V and J are TRBV30 and TRBJ1-1, with 7 bases that match TRBD1. Trimming took 3 bases from V and 6 from J; bases not matched to a gene: 7. Germline CDR1 is GTSNPN and CDR2 is SVGIG (reference sequence). This CDR3 comprises 13 residues. CDR3 sequence reads: CAWRAGGGSEAFF. The DNA of the CDR3 is TGTGCCTGGAGGGCAGGGGGAGGATCTGAAGCTTTCTTT.

This clone occurred once. The chain joins TRBV5-1 to TRBJ2-5; 14 bases match TRBD2. Germline-derived CDR1 and CDR2 are SGHRS and YFSETQ. The CDR3 contains 16 residues. The J segment lost 4 bases and the V segment lost 3 bases, leaving 5 bases of the junction unmatched. The CDR3 reads CASSSTGTSGGETQYF. CDR3 bases: TGCGCCAGCAGCTCCACCGGGACTAGCGGGGGAGAGACCCAGTACTTC.

J is TRBJ1-4 and V is TRBV10-3, with TRBD1 identical over 7 bases. This CDR3 comprises 15 residues. Germline V lookup: CDR1 ENHRY, CDR2 SYGVKD. J was trimmed by 3 bases and V by 3 bases; bases with no gene match: 4. The CDR3 loop is CAISDPDRANEKLFF. The CDR3 region has the DNA TGTGCCATCAGTGACCCCGACAGGGCTAATGAAAAACTGTTTTTT.

The rearrangement uses TRBV5-6 and TRBJ1-1; 9 nucleotides align to TRBD1. CDR1 SGHDT and CDR2 YYEEEE come from the germline V gene. The CDR3 has 15 amino acids. V lost 4 bases, J lost 4 bases, and 8 bases stayed unmatched. CDR3 sequence: CASSAKTGGRTEAFF. CDR3 nucleotide sequence: TGTGCCAGCAGCGCCAAGACAGGGGGGCGCACTGAAGCTTTCTTT.

The chain joins TRBV10-1 to TRBJ2-3; TRBD2 matches at 10 bases. After removal of 8 bases from V and 3 bases from J, the junction contained 11 bases not matched to a gene. CDR3 length: 16 residues. The germline V gene has CDR1 WNHNN and CDR2 SYGVQD (reference sequence). Here the CDR3 reads CASPGLSAGGTDTQYF. DNA for the CDR3: TGCGCCAGCCCCGGACTGTCAGCGGGGGGGACAGATACGCAGTATTTT.

J is TRBJ1-1 and V is TRBV4-2; D unresolved. The V gene lost 3 bases and the J gene lost 1 base, with 15 bases spanning the gap. The CDR3 contains 16 residues. Germline V gives CDR1 LGHNA, CDR2 YNFKEQ. As DNA, the CDR3 is TGTGCCAGCAGCCACGCCTCCCTACAAGGGAACACTGAAGCTTTCTTT. This translates into CASSHASLQGNTEAFF.

The V gene is TRBV9, the J gene TRBJ1-1, with D possibly matching TRBD1 (6 bases). Deletions cut 1 base from V and 7 bases from J, with 14 bases between. CDR1 is SGDLS and CDR2 is YYNGEE in the germline V gene. The CDR3 totals 14 residues. The CDR3 sequence is CASSVMPGAFEAFF. DNA for the CDR3: TGTGCCAGCAGCGTAATGCCAGGGGCCTTTGAAGCTTTCTTT.

V and J are TRBV5-4 and TRBJ1-1, with unresolved D. This CDR3 comprises 15 residues. Germline CDR1 is SGHNT and CDR2 is YYREEE (reference sequence). The V end lost 0 bases, the J end lost 1 base, and 10 bases lay between the germline ends. The CDR3 sequence is CASSLVGHQNTEAFF. CDR3 coding DNA: TGTGCCAGCAGCTTGGTTGGGCACCAGAACACTGAAGCTTTCTTT.

This chain joins TRBV2 and TRBJ1-2; D possibly corresponds to TRBD1 (6 bases). CDR1 and CDR2 (germline): SNHLY, FYNNEI. This CDR3 spans 16 amino acids. V was trimmed by 3 bases and J by 0 bases, leaving 14 bases between them. CDR3 nucleotides: TGTGCCAGCAGTGAGTTAGGGGGGAGAACTAACTATGGCTACACCTTC. This sequence encodes CASSELGGRTNYGYTF.

The chain combines TRBV19 with TRBJ1-2; D not certain. Trimming stripped 3 bases from V and 5 bases from J, with 10 bases between. This CDR3 is built from 13 residues. Per the germline V gene, CDR1 is LNHDA and CDR2 is SQIVND (reference sequence). CDR3 in amino acids: CASSIGEGYGYTF. DNA for the CDR3: TGTGCCAGTAGTATTGGGGAGGGTTATGGCTACACCTTC.

The CDR3 loop is CASSPILAGAADTQYF. The CDR3 bases are TGTGCCAGCTCACCGATACTAGCGGGGGCCGCAGATACGCAGTATTTT. The genes are TRBV18 and TRBJ2-3; the match to TRBD2 covers 11 bases. This CDR3 has 16 residues. Germline CDR1 reads KGHSH; CDR2 reads LQKENI. V was clipped by 3 bases and J by 4 bases; unmatched bases: 6. Filled out from reference TRBV18 and TRBJ2-3, the complete variable domain reads NAGVMQNPRHLVRRRGQEARLRCSPMKGHSHVYWYRQLPEEGLKFMVYLQKENIIDESGMPKERFSAEFPKEGPSILRIQQVVRGDSAAYFCASSPILAGAADTQYFGPGTRLTVL.

The rearrangement links TRBV4-2 to TRBJ2-1, with D perhaps TRBD1 (7 bases). CDR3 length: 16 amino acids. The V end lost 4 bases, the J end lost 3 bases, and 16 bases lay between the germline ends. CDR1 is LGHNA and CDR2 is YNFKEQ in the germline V gene. The DNA for the CDR3 is TGTGCCAGCAGCCCTCCGGGGGCAGGGGGCTACAATGAGCAGTTCTTC. It translates to CASSPPGAGGYNEQFF.

This chain uses TRBV30 with TRBJ2-1; D is perhaps TRBD1 or TRBD2 (6 bases each). The CDR3 totals 14 residues. V lost 4 bases to trimming and J lost 7 bases, with 17 bases between them. CDR1 is GTSNPN and CDR2 is SVGIG in the germline V gene (reference sequence). This CDR3 reads CAWTEGQGRNEQFF. The CDR3 nucleotides are TGTGCCTGGACGGAGGGGCAGGGGAGAAATGAGCAGTTCTTC.

The chain has TRBV27 and TRBJ2-1; possible D gene TRBD2, 6 bases. Trimming stripped 5 bases from V and 7 bases from J, with 18 bases between. The CDR3 runs 15 residues. The germline V gene encodes CDR1 MNHEY and CDR2 SMNVEV (reference sequence). CDR3 amino acids: CASSAPRGVSNEQFF. CDR3 nucleotide sequence: TGTGCCAGCAGTGCCCCTCGCGGGGTTTCGAATGAGCAGTTCTTC.

The chain couples TRBV20-1 to TRBJ2-5; possible D gene TRBD2, 5 bases. Germline V CDR1 and CDR2: DFQATT, SNEGSKA (reference sequence). Trimming removed 6 bases from V and 5 bases from J, with 10 bases in between. The CDR3 spans 11 residues. The CDR3 sequence: CSATPGETQYF. The CDR3 DNA sequence: TGCAGTGCAACCCCGGGGGAGACCCAGTACTTC.

J is TRBJ1-6 and V is TRBV5-1; 7 bases agree with TRBD1. The J segment lost 5 bases and the V segment lost 4 bases, leaving 9 bases of the junction unmatched. Germline V lookup: CDR1 SGHRS, CDR2 YFSETQ. The CDR3 is 16 amino acids. As DNA, the CDR3 is TGCGCCAGCAGCATAACGACAGGGCCAGATAATTCACCCCTCCACTTT. Translating gives CASSITTGPDNSPLHF.

V usage is TRBV14 and J usage is TRBJ2-3; 12 bases are shared with TRBD2. The CDR3 is made up of 20 amino acids. The V gene's germline CDR1 is SGHDN and CDR2 FVKESK. With V trimmed by 0 bases and J by 3 bases, 13 bases remained unmatched. In DNA, the CDR3 is TGTGCCAGCAGCCAAGACCGAGGACTAGCGGGGAGGGCGTGGACAGATACGCAGTATTTT. This sequence encodes CASSQDRGLAGRAWTDTQYF.

The J gene is TRBJ1-4, the V gene TRBV5-1; D uncertain. CDR1 and CDR2 (germline): SGHRS, YFSETQ. Trimming removed 1 base at V and 8 bases at J, with 21 bases between. This CDR3 region has 17 residues. DNA for the CDR3: TGCGCCAGCAGCTTGAATATTCGGCGGGGAGCGGGGGAAAAACTGTTTTTT. As protein: CASSLNIRRGAGEKLFF.

The gene calls are TRBV27 and TRBJ1-4, with TRBD1 matching 10 bases. There are 18 residues in the CDR3. With 4 bases clipped from V and 0 bases from J, the junction kept 8 bases outside the gene matches. Germline V gives CDR1 MNHEY, CDR2 SMNVEV (reference sequence). This chain's CDR3 is CASSYRDRGRATNEKLFF. The CDR3 coding sequence is TGTGCCAGCAGTTACCGGGACAGGGGTAGGGCAACTAATGAAAAACTGTTTTTT.

The sample holds one count of this clone. This rearrangement joins TRBV25-1 to TRBJ2-3; D is uncertain. The CDR3 runs to 11 residues. CDR1 MGHDK and CDR2 SYGVNS come from the germline V gene. V was cut by 5 bases and J by 3 bases, with 3 bases left in between. The CDR3 DNA sequence: TGTGCCAGCAGTAAGACAGATACGCAGTATTTT. Translated: CASSKTDTQYF.

V usage is TRBV7-8 and J usage is TRBJ1-3; 9 bases are shared with TRBD1. The V gene end was trimmed by 4 bases and the J gene end by 4 bases; junction bases not matched to a gene: 2. Germline lookup yields CDR1 SGHVS and CDR2 FQNEAQ. The CDR3 consists of 14 residues. The CDR3 loop reads CASSSDRGGNTIYF. CDR3 nucleotide sequence: TGTGCCAGCAGCTCCGACAGGGGGGGAAACACCATATATTTT.

CDR3 in amino acids: CASSESMITDTQYF. In nucleotides, the CDR3 is TGCGCCAGCAGTGAGTCTATGATCACAGATACGCAGTATTTT. The chain has TRBV10-2 and TRBJ2-3; no clear D. Trimming removed 0 bases from V and 2 bases from J, with 6 bases in between. This CDR3 contains 14 residues. CDR1 is WSHSY and CDR2 is SAAADI in the germline V gene.

The gene calls are TRBV19 and TRBJ1-2, with 7 bases identical to TRBD1. CDR1 is LNHDA, CDR2 SQIVND, per germline (reference sequence). This CDR3 spans 18 amino acids. Trimming took 5 bases from V and 5 from J; bases not matched to a gene: 20. CDR3 protein: CASSSRLGRGSTEYGYTF. The CDR3 coding sequence is TGTGCCAGTAGTTCCCGGTTGGGCAGGGGGTCTACGGAATATGGCTACACCTTC.

This clone has just a few counts. In DNA form, the CDR3 reads TGTGCCAGCAGCCTTGTCGATTCACCCCTCCACTTT. Its translation is CASSLVDSPLHF. This chain connects TRBV11-2 to TRBJ1-6; unclear D gene. The CDR3 extends over 12 amino acids. Trimming stripped 5 bases from V and 8 bases from J, with 7 bases between. Germline CDR1 SGHAT, CDR2 FQNNGV. The variable domain in full, with the rest retrieved from reference TRBV11-2 and TRBJ1-6, is EAGVAQSPRYKIIEKRQSVAFWCNPISGHATLYWYQQILGQGPKLLIQFQNNGVVDDSQLPKDRFSAERLKGVDSTLKIQPAKLEDSAVYLCASSLVDSPLHFGNGTRLTVT.

This chain uses TRBV6-1 with TRBJ2-3; D gene ambiguous. V was shortened by 0 bases and J by 9 bases, with 7 bases between the two germline ends. The CDR3 has 12 amino acids. The V gene's germline CDR1 is MNHNS and CDR2 SASEGT. CDR3 region: CASSEAQQTQYF. For the CDR3, the DNA is TGTGCCAGCAGTGAAGCACAACAGACGCAGTATTTT.

The V call is TRBV6-5, the J call TRBJ1-1; no reliable D call. The V gene lost 2 bases and the J gene lost 6 bases, with 4 bases spanning the gap. The CDR3 consists of 11 residues. CDR1 and CDR2 from the germline V gene are MNHEY and SVGAGI. The CDR3 here is CASSYRSEAFF. CDR3 DNA: TGTGCCAGCAGTTACCGATCTGAAGCTTTCTTT.

This chain joins TRBV19 and TRBJ1-2; D uncertain. Looked up from germline, CDR1 is LNHDA and CDR2 is SQIVND (reference sequence). Trimming took off 9 bases at V and 6 bases at J, with 11 bases between the two ends. The CDR3 runs to 11 residues. CDR3 amino acids: CASHAAHGYTF. CDR3 DNA: TGTGCCAGCCACGCAGCACATGGCTACACCTTC.